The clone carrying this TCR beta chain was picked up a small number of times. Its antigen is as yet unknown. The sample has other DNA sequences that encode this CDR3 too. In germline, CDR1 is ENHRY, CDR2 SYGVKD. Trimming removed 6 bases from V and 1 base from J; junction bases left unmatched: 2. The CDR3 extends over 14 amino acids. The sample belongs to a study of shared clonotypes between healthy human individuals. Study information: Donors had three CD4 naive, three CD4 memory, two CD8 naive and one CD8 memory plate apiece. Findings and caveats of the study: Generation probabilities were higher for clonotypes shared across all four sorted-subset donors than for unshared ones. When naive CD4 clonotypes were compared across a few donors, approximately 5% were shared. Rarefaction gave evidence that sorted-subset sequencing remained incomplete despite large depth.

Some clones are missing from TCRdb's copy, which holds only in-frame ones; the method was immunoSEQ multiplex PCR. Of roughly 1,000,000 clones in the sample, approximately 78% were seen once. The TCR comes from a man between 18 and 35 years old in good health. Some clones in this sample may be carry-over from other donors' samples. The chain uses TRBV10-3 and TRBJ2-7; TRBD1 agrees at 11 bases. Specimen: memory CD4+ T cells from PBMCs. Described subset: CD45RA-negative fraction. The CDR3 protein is CAISRDRGSYEQYF. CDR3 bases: TGTGCCATCAGCAGGGACAGGGGGTCCTACGAGCAGTACTTC.